Shown below are 29 T cell receptor beta chains from a single sample sequenced in a study of graft-versus-host responses after intestinal transplantation. Their cognate antigens are unknown. The assay was immunoSEQ multiplex PCR, and TCRdb's table has in-frame clones only and misses some. Of tens of thousands of clones in the sample, around 90% were seen once. The input for sequencing was unstimulated CD8+ T cells sorted from spleen or lymph node cells, taken before intestinal transplant. All receptors come from a human donor who received an intestinal transplant.

This clone was found once. This chain connects TRBV27 to TRBJ1-1, with TRBD1 as a possible D gene (5 bases). Germline values: CDR1 MNHEY, CDR2 SMNVEV (reference sequence). V was cut by 6 bases and J by 4 bases, with 12 bases left in between. The CDR3 loop spans 13 amino acids. The CDR3 DNA follows: TGTGCCAGCAGGGCAGGGTTAGTCACTGAAGCTTTCTTT. Its translation is CASRAGLVTEAFF.

The chain employs TRBV6-5 and TRBJ1-3; TRBD1 aligns across 8 bases. With 5 bases clipped from V and 4 bases from J, the junction kept 7 bases outside the gene matches. The CDR3 runs to 15 residues. CDR1 is MNHEY, CDR2 SVGAGI, per germline. CDR3 sequence reads: CASSRTGPLGNTIYF. CDR3 in DNA: TGTGCCAGCAGTAGGACAGGGCCCCTCGGAAACACCATATATTTT.

The J gene is TRBJ1-2, the V gene TRBV6-4; maybe TRBD1 (5 bases). V was shortened by 5 bases and J by 2 bases, with 12 bases between the two germline ends. Germline assignment: CDR1 MRHNA and CDR2 SNTAGT. The CDR3 has 14 amino acids. The CDR3 nucleotides are TGTGCCAGCAGTCCAGGGTGGGGAAACTATGGCTACACCTTC. This sequence encodes CASSPGWGNYGYTF.

The J gene is TRBJ2-5, the V gene TRBV13; perhaps TRBD2 as D (6 bases). The CDR3 loop spans 15 amino acids. Trimming removed 4 bases from V and 2 bases from J, with 14 bases in between. CDR1 PRHDT and CDR2 FYEKMQ come from the germline V gene (reference sequence). The CDR3 nucleotides read TGTGCCAGCAGCTCCCGTGTACGGGGGCAAGAGACCCAGTACTTC. Amino acids: CASSSRVRGQETQYF.

The chain carries TRBV20-1 and TRBJ2-5, with no clear D. The CDR3 runs to 11 residues. The V gene's germline CDR1 is DFQATT and CDR2 SNEGSKA (reference sequence). Trimming stripped 0 bases from V and 6 bases from J, with 5 bases between. The CDR3: CSARDGQTQYF. The CDR3 DNA sequence: TGCAGTGCTAGAGATGGCCAGACCCAGTACTTC.

CDR3 loop: CASTAAPPAGYTF. The CDR3 region has the DNA TGTGCCAGCACCGCGGCCCCCCCGGCTGGCTACACCTTC. The chain links TRBV19 to TRBJ1-2; no firm D call. Per the germline V gene, CDR1 is LNHDA and CDR2 is SQIVND (reference sequence). This CDR3 is built from 13 residues. The V end lost 9 bases, the J end lost 7 bases, and 18 bases lay between the germline ends.

The genes are TRBV5-6 and TRBJ1-1; possibly TRBD1 for D (5 bases). The CDR3 is 14 amino acids. In germline, CDR1 is SGHDT, CDR2 YYEEEE. V shed 3 bases and J shed 5 bases, with 14 bases lying between them. The CDR3 is CASSWGFGGTEAFF. CDR3 DNA: TGTGCCAGCAGCTGGGGGTTCGGGGGAACTGAAGCTTTCTTT.

The chain has TRBV6-1 and TRBJ2-7, with D possibly TRBD1 on 6 matching bases. Trimming stripped 2 bases from V and 1 base from J, with 18 bases between. Germline V gives CDR1 MNHNS, CDR2 SASEGT. The CDR3 runs to 17 residues. The CDR3 sequence is CASSEYLGAGESYEQYF. CDR3 nucleotide sequence: TGTGCCAGCAGTGAATACCTTGGGGCAGGGGAATCCTACGAGCAGTACTTC.

This clone was recorded once. The rearrangement links TRBV21-1 to TRBJ1-2. TRBV21-1 constitutes a pseudogene. The CDR3 has 15 amino acids. The CDR3 reads CASSKAARSNYGYTF. The CDR3 DNA follows: TGTGCCAGCAGCAAGGCGGCTCGCTCTAACTATGGCTACACCTTC.

This chain connects TRBV6-5 to TRBJ1-1; TRBD1 aligns across 8 bases. CDR1 and CDR2 (germline): MNHEY, SVGAGI. V dropped 4 bases and J dropped 1; count of bases not matched to a gene: 8. The CDR3 loop spans 16 amino acids. The CDR3 coding sequence is TGTGCCAGCAGTTCTGGGGCAGGGGGCAGGAACACTGAAGCTTTCTTT. Its translation: CASSSGAGGRNTEAFF.

The V call is TRBV6-5, the J call TRBJ1-2, with 9 positions matching TRBD1. CDR3 length: 13 amino acids. The germline V gene encodes CDR1 MNHEY and CDR2 SVGAGI. J gave up 8 bases and V 7 bases, and 8 bases lay outside the gene matches. The CDR3 loop reads CASTSTGGVGYTF. The CDR3 nucleotides are TGTGCCAGCACCTCGACAGGGGGGGTGGGCTACACCTTC.

This chain connects TRBV13 to TRBJ2-3, with 12 positions matching TRBD2. Germline CDR1 and CDR2: PRHDT and FYEKMQ (reference sequence). Losses at the gene ends were 5 bases for V and 0 bases for J; bases not matched to a gene: 9. The CDR3 covers 18 residues. The DNA of the CDR3 is TGTGCCAGCAGCCCAACTAGCGGGGGGTATTCTAGCACAGATACGCAGTATTTT. This translates into CASSPTSGGYSSTDTQYF.

The rearrangement joins TRBV6-1 to TRBJ2-1; tentative D call: TRBD2 (5 bases). Trimming pared 1 base from V and 0 bases from J, leaving 10 bases between. Germline-derived CDR1 and CDR2 are MNHNS and SASEGT. The CDR3 runs 16 residues. The CDR3 protein is CASSEVPGSSYNEQFF. DNA of the CDR3: TGTGCCAGCAGTGAAGTGCCGGGGAGCTCCTACAATGAGCAGTTCTTC.

The chain has TRBV27 and TRBJ2-7, with D possibly being TRBD2 (5 bases). CDR3 length: 13 residues. The germline V gene has CDR1 MNHEY and CDR2 SMNVEV (reference sequence). The V end was cut by 6 bases, the J end by 4 bases, with 13 bases between. The DNA of the CDR3 is TGTGCCAGCAGCTTAGGACTGAGTTACGAGCAGTACTTC. Translating gives CASSLGLSYEQYF.

The rearrangement joins TRBV27 to TRBJ1-1, with D maybe TRBD1 (6 bases). Per germline, CDR1 MNHEY and CDR2 SMNVEV (reference sequence). CDR3 length: 14 amino acids. The ends were cut back, 3 bases at V and 5 bases at J, with 13 bases in the middle. The CDR3 DNA sequence: TGTGCCAGCAGTTTGCTGGGGGCGAATACTGAAGCTTTCTTT. Protein sequence: CASSLLGANTEAFF.

The chain uses TRBV9 and TRBJ2-3, with D perhaps matching TRBD2 (5 bases). The CDR3 consists of 15 residues. V was trimmed by 0 bases and J by 4 bases, leaving 12 bases between them. Germline-derived CDR1 and CDR2 are SGDLS and YYNGEE. The CDR3 DNA reads as TGTGCCAGCAGCGTAGGGGCTAGCCTCCCAGATACGCAGTATTTT. Encoded protein: CASSVGASLPDTQYF.

This chain uses TRBV7-6 with TRBJ1-5; D might be TRBD1 (5 bases). This CDR3 has 14 residues. Per the germline V gene, CDR1 is SGHVS and CDR2 is FNYEAQ. Trimming cost V 1 base and J 4 bases, with 8 bases left between them. DNA of the CDR3: TGTGCCAGCAGCTTAGGGGGCCAAAATCAGCCCCAGCATTTT. Translated, it gives CASSLGGQNQPQHF.

The chain is built from TRBV4-1 and TRBJ2-4, with TRBD1 as a possible D gene (6 bases). The ends were cut back, 1 base at V and 7 bases at J, with 8 bases in the middle. The CDR3 spans 13 residues. CDR1 and CDR2 from the germline V gene are MGHRA and YSYEKL. CDR3: CASSQVGQNIQYF. Written as DNA, the CDR3 is TGCGCCAGCAGCCAAGTCGGACAGAACATTCAGTACTTC.

This chain connects TRBV5-6 to TRBJ2-1; 8 positions match TRBD1. V trimming: 7 bases; J trimming: 2 bases; junction bases outside the gene matches: 11. The germline CDR1 and CDR2 sequences are SGHDT and YYEEEE. CDR3 length: 16 amino acids. CDR3 protein: CASVERETGAYNEQFF. The CDR3 nucleotides read TGTGCCAGCGTCGAACGGGAGACAGGGGCCTACAATGAGCAGTTCTTC.

For this clone: Other DNA sequences in this sample translate to the same CDR3. The rearrangement links TRBV4-1 to TRBJ1-2; D is ambiguous. CDR3 length: 11 amino acids. V lost 1 base and J lost 7, with 4 bases in between. Germline CDR1 reads MGHRA; CDR2 reads YSYEKL. In nucleotides, the CDR3 is TGCGCCAGCAGCCAAGGAGGTGGCTACACCTTC. This sequence encodes CASSQGGGYTF.

The chain employs TRBV19 and TRBJ1-1, with 8 positions matching TRBD1. The CDR3 totals 14 residues. Trimming at V came to 4 bases and at J to 1 base, leaving 2 bases not matched to a gene. Germline-derived CDR1 and CDR2 are LNHDA and SQIVND (reference sequence). CDR3 DNA sequence: TGTGCCAGTAGTAAAGACAGGGGGAACACTGAAGCTTTCTTT. This gives the protein CASSKDRGNTEAFF.

The CDR3 protein is CASSVAGNTDTQYF. The CDR3 coding sequence is TGTGCCAGCTCGGTCGCGGGGAACACAGATACGCAGTATTTT. V gene TRBV6-6 combines with J gene TRBJ2-3; D perhaps matches TRBD2 (6 bases). The ends were cut back, 8 bases at V and 2 bases at J, with 14 bases in the middle. CDR3 size: 14 residues. The germline CDR1 and CDR2 sequences are MNHNY and SVGAGI (reference sequence).

The chain recombines TRBV10-1 with TRBJ2-1, with TRBD2 matching over 9 bases. The CDR3 loop spans 16 amino acids. From germline, CDR1 is WNHNN and CDR2 SYGVQD (reference sequence). Trimming cost V 3 bases and J 6 bases; bases outside gene matches: 9. CDR3 sequence (DNA): TGCGCCAGCAGTGATGGGGCTAGCGGGGTTGGCAATGAGCAGTTCTTC. This translates into CASSDGASGVGNEQFF.

The chain recombines TRBV5-5 with TRBJ2-7; TRBD1 might be the D (9 bases). V lost 2 bases and J lost 2, with 17 bases in between. Germline V CDR1 and CDR2: SGHKS, YYEKEE (reference sequence). The CDR3 totals 16 residues. The CDR3 protein is CASSFPGGTGPYEQYF. The CDR3 DNA reads TGTGCCAGCAGCTTCCCGGGAGGGACAGGGCCCTACGAGCAGTACTTC.

V gene TRBV19 combines with J gene TRBJ1-1, with TRBD1 matching 8 bases. Germline trimming cut 3 bases from V and 1 base from J; bases unmatched to any gene: 13. The germline V gene encodes CDR1 LNHDA and CDR2 SQIVND (reference sequence). The CDR3 has 18 residues. CDR3 sequence reads: CASSILPGAQGANTEAFF. CDR3 in DNA: TGTGCCAGTAGTATTCTTCCCGGGGCTCAGGGGGCGAACACTGAAGCTTTCTTT.

This chain connects TRBV6-1 to TRBJ1-2; D is possibly TRBD1 (5 bases). V lost 1 base and J 6 bases, leaving 12 bases between the germline ends. The germline CDR1 and CDR2 sequences are MNHNS and SASEGT. This CDR3 has 14 amino acids. The CDR3 sequence: CASSEEAGDDGYTF. The DNA for the CDR3 is TGTGCCAGCAGTGAAGAGGCGGGGGACGATGGCTACACCTTC.

The V and J genes are TRBV5-6 and TRBJ2-7; tentatively, D is TRBD2 (6 bases). V lost 0 bases, J lost 3 bases, and 13 bases lay in between. This CDR3 region has 15 residues. CDR1 SGHDT and CDR2 YYEEEE come from the germline V gene. The CDR3 bases are TGTGCCAGCAGCTTGGTTGGGGGACTCATCTACGAGCAGTACTTC. It translates to CASSLVGGLIYEQYF.

The rearrangement links TRBV4-1 to TRBJ2-7, with 10 bases that match TRBD2. The trim removed 4 bases at V and 2 bases at J, leaving 5 bases unmatched. Germline lookup yields CDR1 MGHRA and CDR2 YSYEKL. The CDR3 runs 15 residues. The DNA of the CDR3 is TGCGCCAGCAGCCCCCTAGCGGGGGAGACCTACGAGCAGTACTTC. Amino acid sequence: CASSPLAGETYEQYF.

The chain carries TRBV2 and TRBJ2-7, with 7 nucleotides matching TRBD1. Germline V gene data show CDR1 as SNHLY and CDR2 as FYNNEI. CDR3 length: 13 amino acids. J lost 4 bases, V lost 7 bases, and 7 bases had no gene match. DNA of the CDR3: TGTGCCAGCAAGGAGACAGGGTATTACGAGCAGTACTTC. This gives the protein CASKETGYYEQYF.